This T cell receptor (beta chain) emerged from a study of cytomegalovirus exposure and HLA in healthy donors. Note on this clone: Its antigen remains unidentified.

Whole-study results and caveats: Among the sequence variants, a highly shared cluster was likely an artifact of sequencing. The study put roughly 160 TCR beta chains on its list as cytomegalovirus-associated.

Primers included in the PCR were 60 Vbeta and 13 Jbeta primers. TCRdb's table, derived via immunoSEQ multiplex PCR, lists solely in-frame clones and lacks some. Of 200,000 to 250,000 clones listed, about 78% are singletons. Between the trimmed V and J ends, which lost 6 bases and 0 bases, there was a span of 12 bases. This CDR3 is built from 15 residues. The germline gives CDR1 WSHSY, CDR2 SAAADI. The chain couples TRBV10-2 to TRBJ1-5; tentatively, D is TRBD1 (5 bases). Sequenced: PBMCs. The clonotype was recovered from a male donor in good health and CMV-seronegative. The CDR3 coding sequence is TGCGCCAGCAGCCCCGACAGCAGTAGCAATCAGCCCCAGCATTTT. Translated: CASSPDSSSNQPQHF.